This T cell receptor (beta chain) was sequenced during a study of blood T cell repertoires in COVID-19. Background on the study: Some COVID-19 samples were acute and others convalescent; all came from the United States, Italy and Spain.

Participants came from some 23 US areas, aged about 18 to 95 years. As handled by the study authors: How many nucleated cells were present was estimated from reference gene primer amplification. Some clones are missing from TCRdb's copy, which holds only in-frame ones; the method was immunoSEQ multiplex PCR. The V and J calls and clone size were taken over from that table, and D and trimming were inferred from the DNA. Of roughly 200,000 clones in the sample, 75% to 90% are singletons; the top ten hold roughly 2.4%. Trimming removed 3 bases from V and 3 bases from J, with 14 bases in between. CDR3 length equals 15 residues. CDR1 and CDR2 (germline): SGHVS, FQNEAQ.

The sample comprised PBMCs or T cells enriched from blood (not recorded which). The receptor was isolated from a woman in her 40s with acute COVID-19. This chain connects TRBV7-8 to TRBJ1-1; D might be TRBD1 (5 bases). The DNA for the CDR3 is TGTGCCAGCAGCTTCAATTGGGGGGGGGACACTGAAGCTTTCTTT. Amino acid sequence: CASSFNWGGDTEAFF. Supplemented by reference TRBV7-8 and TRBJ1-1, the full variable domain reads GAGVSQSPRYKVAKRGQDVALRCDPISGHVSLFWYQQALGQGPEFLTYFQNEAQLDKSGLPSDRFFAERPEGSVSTLKIQRTQQEDSAVYLCASSFNWGGDTEAFFGQGTRLTVV.